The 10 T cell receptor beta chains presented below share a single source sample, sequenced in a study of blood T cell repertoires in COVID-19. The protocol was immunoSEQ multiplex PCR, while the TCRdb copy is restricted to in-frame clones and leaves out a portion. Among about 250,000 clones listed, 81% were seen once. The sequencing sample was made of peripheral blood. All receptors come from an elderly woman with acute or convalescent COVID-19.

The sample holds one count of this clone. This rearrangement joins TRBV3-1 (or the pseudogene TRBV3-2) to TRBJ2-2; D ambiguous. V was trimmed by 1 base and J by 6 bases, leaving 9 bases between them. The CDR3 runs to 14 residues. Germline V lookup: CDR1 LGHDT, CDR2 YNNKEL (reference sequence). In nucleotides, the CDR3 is TGTGCCAGCAGCCAAGTAACCGGGTCCGGGGAGCTGTTTTTT. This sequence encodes CASSQVTGSGELFF.

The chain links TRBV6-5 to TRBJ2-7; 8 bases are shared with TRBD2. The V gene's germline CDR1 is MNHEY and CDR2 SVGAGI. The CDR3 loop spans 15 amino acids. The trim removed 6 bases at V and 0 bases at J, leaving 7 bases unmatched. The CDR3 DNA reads TGTGCCAGCAGAACTAGCGGCGACAGCTCCTACGAGCAGTACTTC. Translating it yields CASRTSGDSSYEQYF.

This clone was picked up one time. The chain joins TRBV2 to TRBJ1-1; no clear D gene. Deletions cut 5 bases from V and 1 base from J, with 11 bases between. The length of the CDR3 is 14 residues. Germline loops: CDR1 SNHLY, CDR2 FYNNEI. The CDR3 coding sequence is TGTGCCAGCAGTACCCAGGCCTGGAACACTGAAGCTTTCTTT. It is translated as CASSTQAWNTEAFF.

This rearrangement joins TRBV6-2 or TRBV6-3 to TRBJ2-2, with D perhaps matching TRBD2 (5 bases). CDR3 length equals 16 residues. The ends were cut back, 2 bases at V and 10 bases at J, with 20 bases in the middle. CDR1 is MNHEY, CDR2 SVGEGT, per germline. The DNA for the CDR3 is TGTGCCAGCAGTTACCTTCCTAGCCCAGCCCGGGTGGAGCTGTTTTTT. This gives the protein CASSYLPSPARVELFF.

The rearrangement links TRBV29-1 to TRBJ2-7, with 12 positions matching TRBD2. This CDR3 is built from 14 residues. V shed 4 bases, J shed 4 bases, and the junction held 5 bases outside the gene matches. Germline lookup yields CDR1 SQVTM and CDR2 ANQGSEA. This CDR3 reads CSVATSGSGYEQYF. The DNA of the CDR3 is TGCAGCGTTGCGACTAGCGGGAGTGGGTACGAGCAGTACTTC.

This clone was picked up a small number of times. Here the CDR3 DNA reads TGCGCCAGCAGCTTGAACACAGGAATCAGCTACGAGCAGTACTTC. It codes for CASSLNTGISYEQYF. V gene TRBV5-1 combines with J gene TRBJ2-7, with D maybe TRBD1 (5 bases). V was clipped by 1 base and J by 3 bases, with 14 bases between them. The CDR3 extends over 15 amino acids. Germline lookup yields CDR1 SGHRS and CDR2 YFSETQ.

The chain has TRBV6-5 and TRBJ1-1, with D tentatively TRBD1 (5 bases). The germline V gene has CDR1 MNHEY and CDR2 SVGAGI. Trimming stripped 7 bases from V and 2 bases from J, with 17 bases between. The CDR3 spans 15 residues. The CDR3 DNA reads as TGTGCCAGCACCCGTGACAGAGTAGTTAACACTGAAGCTTTCTTT. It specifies CASTRDRVVNTEAFF.

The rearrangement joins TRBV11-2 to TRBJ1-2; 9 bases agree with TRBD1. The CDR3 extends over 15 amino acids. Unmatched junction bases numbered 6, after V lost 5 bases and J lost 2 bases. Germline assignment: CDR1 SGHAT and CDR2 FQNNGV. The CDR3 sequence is CASSPTGTGNYGYTF. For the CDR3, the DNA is TGTGCCAGCAGCCCCACCGGGACAGGGAACTATGGCTACACCTTC.

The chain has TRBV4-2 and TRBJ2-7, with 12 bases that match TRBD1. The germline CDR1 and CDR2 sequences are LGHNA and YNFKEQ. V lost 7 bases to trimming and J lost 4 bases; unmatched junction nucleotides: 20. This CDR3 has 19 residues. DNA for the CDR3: TGTGCCAGCACCCCTACAAATGACCCCGGGACAGGGGGCGAGTACGAGCAGTACTTC. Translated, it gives CASTPTNDPGTGGEYEQYF.

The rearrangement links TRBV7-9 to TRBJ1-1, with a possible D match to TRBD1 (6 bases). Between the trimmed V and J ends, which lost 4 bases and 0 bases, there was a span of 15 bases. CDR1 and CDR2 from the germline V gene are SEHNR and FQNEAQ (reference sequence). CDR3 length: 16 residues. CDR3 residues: CASSSGQSILNTEAFF. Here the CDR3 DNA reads TGTGCCAGCAGCTCCGGACAGTCTATATTGAACACTGAAGCTTTCTTT.